These 29 T cell receptor beta chains originate from one sample sequenced in a study of control samples from healthy donors and cancer patients. Assay used: immunoSEQ multiplex PCR; TCRdb lists only in-frame clones, some missing. The sample yields approximately 110,000 clones, less than 95% seen once. The sequenced sample was blood. Every receptor here comes from a human donor in good health. The donor label of this sample is uncertain.

A single count supports this clone. The genes are TRBV7-9 and TRBJ1-1; maybe TRBD1 (5 bases). CDR3 length equals 12 residues. V was cut by 4 bases and J by 11 bases, with 14 bases left in between. CDR1 is SEHNR, CDR2 FQNEAQ, per germline (reference sequence). The CDR3 nucleotides read TGTGCCAGCAGCTCGATGGGAGGGGCGGCTTTCTTT. Protein sequence: CASSSMGGAAFF.

The V gene is TRBV4-2, the J gene TRBJ2-5; D is uncertain. This CDR3 is 14 amino acids long. Trimming took off 0 bases at V and 4 bases at J, with 9 bases between the two ends. Germline assignment: CDR1 LGHNA and CDR2 YNFKEQ. CDR3 residues: CASSQDLGPETQYF. In nucleotides, the CDR3 is TGTGCCAGCAGCCAAGATTTGGGCCCAGAGACCCAGTACTTC.

V gene TRBV7-9 combines with J gene TRBJ2-3; TRBD1 agrees at 10 bases. Germline CDR1 is SEHNR and CDR2 is FQNEAQ (reference sequence). Trimming cost V 5 bases and J 3 bases; bases outside gene matches: 5. CDR3 length equals 15 residues. The CDR3 coding sequence is TGTGCCAGCAGCCTCCGGGACAGGGGTACAGATACGCAGTATTTT. It translates to CASSLRDRGTDTQYF.

The chain has TRBV13 and TRBJ2-1, with 9 bases matching TRBD2. Germline trimming cut 2 bases from V and 15 bases from J; bases unmatched to any gene: 5. The CDR3 contains 12 residues. Germline CDR1 PRHDT, CDR2 FYEKMQ (reference sequence). CDR3 loop: CASSLLAGAVFF. CDR3 bases: TGTGCCAGCAGCTTATTAGCGGGGGCGGTGTTCTTC. The full variable domain, rest sourced from reference TRBV13 and TRBJ2-1, is AAGVIQSPRHLIKEKRETATLKCYPIPRHDTVYWYQQGPGQDPQFLISFYEKMQSDKGSIPDRFSAQQFSDYHSELNMSSLELGDSALYFCASSLLAGAVFFGPGTRLTVL.

This chain joins TRBV19 and TRBJ1-2; possible D gene TRBD1, 5 bases. CDR3 length: 16 amino acids. CDR1 LNHDA and CDR2 SQIVND come from the germline V gene (reference sequence). V dropped 6 bases and J dropped 2 bases, with 19 bases sitting between them. CDR3 in amino acids: CASSPNRGAYNYGYTF. The CDR3 DNA sequence: TGTGCCAGTAGCCCCAACCGTGGGGCCTACAACTATGGCTACACCTTC.

The V gene is TRBV3-1 (or the pseudogene TRBV3-2), the J gene TRBJ2-1; D is ambiguous. The V gene lost 3 bases and the J gene lost 6 bases, with 3 bases spanning the gap. Germline CDR1 is LGHDT and CDR2 is YNNKEL (reference sequence). The CDR3 has 11 residues. Here the CDR3 reads CASSHINEQFF. The CDR3 DNA reads as TGTGCCAGCAGCCATATCAATGAGCAGTTCTTC.

The chain employs TRBV19 and TRBJ1-2, with D perhaps matching TRBD1 (5 bases). The CDR3 is made up of 15 amino acids. Looked up from germline, CDR1 is LNHDA and CDR2 is SQIVND (reference sequence). Trimming stripped 3 bases from V and 4 bases from J, with 15 bases between. In nucleotides, the CDR3 is TGTGCCAGTAGTATCAACGCAAAAGGGACCTATGGCTACACCTTC. This translates into CASSINAKGTYGYTF.

The chain has TRBV5-1 and TRBJ2-5; TRBD2 agrees at 11 bases. The CDR3 runs to 15 residues. J was trimmed by 5 bases and V by 2 bases; bases with no gene match: 5. Germline V gene sequence: CDR1 SGHRS, CDR2 YFSETQ. This CDR3 reads CASSLTSGGGETQYF. In DNA, the CDR3 is TGCGCCAGCAGCTTAACTAGCGGGGGTGGGGAGACCCAGTACTTC.

This clone was recorded only once. The genes are TRBV19 and TRBJ1-5; 8 bases line up with TRBD1. There are 15 residues in the CDR3. In germline, CDR1 is LNHDA, CDR2 SQIVND (reference sequence). V was pared by 6 bases and J by 0 bases, with 4 bases of the junction left unmatched. The CDR3, as DNA: TGTGCCAGTAGCCCGGACAGGGCTAGCAATCAGCCCCAGCATTTT. Translating gives CASSPDRASNQPQHF.

There are a few counts of this clone. DNA for the CDR3: TGTGCCAGCAGTGAAGAGGGGGGCCCCTACGAGCAGTACTTC. This codes for CASSEEGGPYEQYF. The rearrangement uses TRBV6-1 and TRBJ2-7; D may correspond to TRBD1 or TRBD2 (6 bases each). The V gene's germline CDR1 is MNHNS and CDR2 SASEGT. Between the trimmed V and J ends, which lost 1 base and 2 bases, there was a span of 9 bases. The CDR3 is 14 residues long.

The V and J genes are TRBV10-1 and TRBJ2-3; either TRBD1 or TRBD2 may fit D (5 bases each). The V gene's germline CDR1 is WNHNN and CDR2 SYGVQD (reference sequence). Trimming removed 4 bases from V and 8 bases from J, with 19 bases in between. The CDR3 has 15 residues. CDR3 residues: CASSGRHGTGSTQYF. CDR3 bases: TGCGCCAGCAGTGGAAGGCATGGGACCGGCAGTACGCAGTATTTT.

The chain recombines TRBV7-2 with TRBJ2-4; D unclear. The CDR3 loop spans 17 amino acids. Germline CDR1 reads SGHTA; CDR2 reads FQGNSA. V gave up 5 bases and J gave up 0 bases, with 17 bases separating them. In DNA form, the CDR3 reads TGTGCCAGCAGCCACCCCGGAGCAGCTCTAGCCAAAAACATTCAGTACTTC. It is translated as CASSHPGAALAKNIQYF.

The chain is built from TRBV21-1 and TRBJ1-2. TRBV21-1 constitutes a pseudogene. The CDR3 is 13 residues long. The CDR3 DNA is TGTGCCAGTACCCCGGGGGCCAAGAAGGGCTACACCTTC. Encoded protein: CASTPGAKKGYTF.

The CDR3 protein is CASSQWTEMQANYGYTF. CDR3 DNA: TGCGCCAGCAGTCAATGGACGGAGATGCAAGCTAACTATGGCTACACCTTC. The chain joins TRBV23-1 to TRBJ1-2, with unresolved D. TRBV23-1 is designated an ORF whose function remains uncertain. Trimming left V 1 base short and J 0 bases short, with 15 bases between. CDR3 length equals 17 residues.

The chain employs TRBV19 and TRBJ2-2; TRBD1 might be the D (6 bases). The CDR3 length is 17 residues. The germline gives CDR1 LNHDA, CDR2 SQIVND (reference sequence). With 3 bases removed from V and 6 bases from J, the gap between germline ends came to 20 bases. In DNA form, the CDR3 reads TGTGCCAGTAGTATGGGGACCGGGACAAAAGTCGCCGGGGAGCTGTTTTTT. Protein product: CASSMGTGTKVAGELFF.

V gene TRBV29-1 combines with J gene TRBJ2-1; TRBD1 matches 9 bases. The V segment lost 4 bases and the J segment 4 bases; nucleotides outside the gene matches: 2. CDR1 and CDR2 (germline): SQVTM, ANQGSEA. This CDR3 has 13 residues. CDR3 sequence (DNA): TGCAGCGTTGTGGGACAGGGTTACAATGAGCAGTTCTTC. Amino acid sequence: CSVVGQGYNEQFF.

The V and J genes are TRBV5-4 and TRBJ2-2; 8 positions agree with TRBD1. The CDR3 is 14 amino acids. V was pared by 5 bases and J by 8 bases, with 8 bases of the junction left unmatched. CDR1 and CDR2 from the germline V gene are SGHNT and YYREEE (reference sequence). Here the CDR3 reads CASRAGTGSGELFF. The CDR3 DNA is TGTGCCAGCAGGGCCGGGACAGGATCTGGGGAGCTGTTTTTT.

This rearrangement joins TRBV5-5 to TRBJ2-2; TRBD1 is a possible D gene (6 bases). The CDR3 has 15 residues. The germline V and J ends were trimmed by 0 bases and 1 base, with 7 bases remaining between them. The germline V gene encodes CDR1 SGHKS and CDR2 YYEKEE (reference sequence). This chain's CDR3 is CASSLEDRNTGELFF. The CDR3 coding sequence is TGTGCCAGCAGCTTGGAGGACAGGAACACCGGGGAGCTGTTTTTT. The whole variable domain, remainder taken from reference TRBV5-5 and TRBJ2-2, is DAGVTQSPTHLIKTRGQQVTLRCSPISGHKSVSWYQQVLGQGPQFIFQYYEKEERGRGNFPDRFSARQFPNYSSELNVNALLLGDSALYLCASSLEDRNTGELFFGEGSRLTVL.

The chain joins TRBV18 to TRBJ1-5; 8 nucleotides line up with TRBD1. The CDR3 length is 14 residues. The trim removed 2 bases at V and 7 bases at J, leaving 4 bases unmatched. CDR1 is KGHSH, CDR2 LQKENI, per germline. CDR3 region: CASSPDRGGQPQHF. The CDR3 DNA sequence: TGTGCCAGCTCACCAGACAGGGGTGGACAGCCCCAGCATTTT.

The rearrangement links TRBV18 to TRBJ1-4; 8 nucleotides line up with TRBD1. Trimming took 0 bases from V and 5 from J; bases not matched to a gene: 2. Looked up from germline, CDR1 is KGHSH and CDR2 is LQKENI. This CDR3 contains 15 residues. CDR3 DNA: TGTGCCAGCTCACCACCCAGACAGGGGAATGAAAAACTGTTTTTT. Its translation is CASSPPRQGNEKLFF. The full variable domain, rest sourced from reference TRBV18 and TRBJ1-4, is NAGVMQNPRHLVRRRGQEARLRCSPMKGHSHVYWYRQLPEEGLKFMVYLQKENIIDESGMPKERFSAEFPKEGPSILRIQQVVRGDSAAYFCASSPPRQGNEKLFFGSGTQLSVL.

This clone was counted a few times. V is TRBV5-1 and J is TRBJ1-6, with D perhaps matching TRBD1 (5 bases). V was trimmed by 1 base and J by 10 bases, leaving 12 bases between them. The CDR3 runs to 14 residues. Germline V gene sequence: CDR1 SGHRS, CDR2 YFSETQ. CDR3 loop: CASSLQGPYSPLHF. The CDR3, as DNA: TGCGCCAGCAGCTTGCAGGGCCCCTACTCACCCCTCCACTTT.

The rearrangement links TRBV7-9 to TRBJ2-2, with 8 bases lining up with TRBD2. The germline V gene encodes CDR1 SEHNR and CDR2 FQNEAQ (reference sequence). This CDR3 spans 15 amino acids. Trimming took 4 bases from V and 6 from J; bases not matched to a gene: 7. The CDR3 sequence: CASSSVPGRAGELFF. DNA for the CDR3: TGTGCCAGCAGCTCGGTCCCCGGGAGGGCCGGGGAGCTGTTTTTT. Combining the CDR3 with reference TRBV7-9 and TRBJ2-2 gives the whole variable domain DTGVSQNPRHKITKRGQNVTFRCDPISEHNRLYWYRQTLGQGPEFLTYFQNEAQLEKSRLLSDRFSAERPKGSFSTLEIQRTEQGDSAMYLCASSSVPGRAGELFFGEGSRLTVL.

The chain joins TRBV5-1 to TRBJ1-5; tentative D call: TRBD1 (5 bases). The CDR3 is 15 residues long. The germline CDR1 and CDR2 sequences are SGHRS and YFSETQ. Trimming took 4 bases from V and 3 from J, leaving 14 bases between them. CDR3 in DNA: TGCGCCAGCAGCCTGGACGGGACGGCCAATCAGCCCCAGCATTTT. Translation gives CASSLDGTANQPQHF.

The V gene is TRBV7-4, the J gene TRBJ2-7; D not resolved. This CDR3 region has 15 residues. Trimming took off 3 bases at V and 3 bases at J, with 15 bases between the two ends. CDR1 and CDR2 (germline): SGHVT, SQSDAQ. The CDR3 loop reads CASSFILIQHYEQYF. CDR3 nucleotides: TGTGCCAGCAGCTTTATTCTGATACAACACTACGAGCAGTACTTC.

This chain connects TRBV12-3 or TRBV12-4 to TRBJ1-4, with D perhaps matching TRBD1 (6 bases). V lost 8 bases, J lost 5 bases, and 12 bases lay in between. The CDR3 loop spans 13 amino acids. The CDR3 region is CASGRGTNEKLFF. DNA for the CDR3: TGTGCCAGCGGGAGAGGGACAAATGAAAAACTGTTTTTT.

CDR3 amino acids: CASSIDRVRNTEAFF. DNA of the CDR3: TGTGCCAGCTCAATCGACAGGGTCCGGAACACTGAAGCTTTCTTT. The rearrangement joins TRBV18 to TRBJ1-1; 7 nucleotides agree with TRBD1. After removal of 5 bases from V and 1 base from J, the junction contained 7 bases not matched to a gene. This CDR3 comprises 15 residues. Germline V gene sequence: CDR1 KGHSH, CDR2 LQKENI.

The chain recombines TRBV24-1 with TRBJ2-1, with D hard to call. V was clipped by 5 bases and J by 5 bases, with 6 bases between them. The CDR3 contains 12 residues. Per germline, CDR1 KGHDR and CDR2 SFDVKD. In nucleotides, the CDR3 is TGTGCCACCAGTGGGCAGGACAATGAGCAGTTCTTC. As protein: CATSGQDNEQFF.

This chain uses TRBV5-1 with TRBJ1-2, with D uncertain. Germline lookup yields CDR1 SGHRS and CDR2 YFSETQ. Trimming took 1 base from V and 6 from J, leaving 7 bases between them. This CDR3 contains 12 residues. In DNA, the CDR3 is TGCGCCAGCAGCTTGAACCACGATGGCTACACCTTC. It is translated as CASSLNHDGYTF. Drawing the rest from reference TRBV5-1 and TRBJ1-2, the complete variable domain is KAGVTQTPRYLIKTRGQQVTLSCSPISGHRSVSWYQQTPGQGLQFLFEYFSETQRNKGNFPGRFSGRQFSNSRSEMNVSTLELGDSALYLCASSLNHDGYTFGSGTRLTVV.

This clone was recorded once. The chain employs TRBV28 and TRBJ2-4, with TRBD1 as a possible D gene (5 bases). Trimming cost V 2 bases and J 4 bases, with 9 bases left between them. The length of the CDR3 is 14 residues. Looked up from germline, CDR1 is MDHEN and CDR2 is SYDVKM. CDR3 DNA: TGTGCCAGCAGTTTACTTGCAGGGAAAAACATTCAGTACTTC. The encoded protein is CASSLLAGKNIQYF. Using reference TRBV28 and TRBJ2-4 for the parts outside the CDR3, the full variable domain is DVKVTQSSRYLVKRTGEKVFLECVQDMDHENMFWYRQDPGLGLRLIYFSYDVKMKEKGDIPEGYSVSREKKERFSLILESASTNQTSMYLCASSLLAGKNIQYFGAGTRLSVL.